The 28 T cell receptor beta chains in this list originate from one sample, sequenced in a study of cytomegalovirus exposure and HLA in healthy donors. Produced via immunoSEQ multiplex PCR; TCRdb's table is partial and in-frame only. The sample lists just over 20,000 clones; around 96% were seen once. Sequencing was done on a sample of PBMCs. The receptors originated from a man aged 25 to 40 in good health and CMV-seropositive.

The V call is TRBV29-1, the J call TRBJ1-1, with 9 bases lining up with TRBD1. J was trimmed by 1 base and V by 5 bases; bases with no gene match: 8. The CDR3 is made up of 15 amino acids. Germline CDR1 is SQVTM and CDR2 is ANQGSEA. The CDR3 protein is CSVILPGQGNTEAFF. In nucleotides, the CDR3 is TGCAGCGTTATACTCCCGGGACAGGGGAACACTGAAGCTTTCTTT.

The gene calls are TRBV6-4 and TRBJ2-1; 9 bases align to TRBD2. Germline CDR1 MRHNA, CDR2 SNTAGT. The CDR3 extends over 15 amino acids. Trimming removed 3 bases from V and 4 bases from J; junction bases left unmatched: 4. CDR3 in DNA: TGTGCCAGCAGTGATCGGGCGGGAGGGTACAATGAGCAGTTCTTC. This translates into CASSDRAGGYNEQFF.

V and J are TRBV7-9 and TRBJ2-2, with a possible D match to TRBD1 (7 bases). The V gene's germline CDR1 is SEHNR and CDR2 FQNEAQ (reference sequence). Trimming stripped 5 bases from V and 6 bases from J, with 16 bases between. This CDR3 has 15 amino acids. Here the CDR3 DNA reads TGTGCCAGCAGCCCGTGGAGGGGGCGCGCCGGGGAGCTGTTTTTT. This gives the protein CASSPWRGRAGELFF.

This clone is a singleton in its sample. The chain has TRBV5-1 and TRBJ1-3; no reliable D call. V lost 4 bases, J lost 2 bases, and 10 bases lay in between. CDR3 length equals 14 residues. Germline CDR1 is SGHRS and CDR2 is YFSETQ. In DNA, the CDR3 is TGCGCCAGCAGCCCGGGAATAGCTGGAAACACCATATATTTT. Residues: CASSPGIAGNTIYF.

This chain links TRBV9 with TRBJ2-2; 9 bases line up with TRBD1. CDR3 length: 15 residues. V lost 0 bases to trimming and J lost 5 bases; unmatched junction nucleotides: 2. Per germline, CDR1 SGDLS and CDR2 YYNGEE. The DNA of the CDR3 is TGTGCCAGCAGCGTAGAAGGACAGGGGACCGGGGAGCTGTTTTTT. This encodes CASSVEGQGTGELFF.

The chain uses TRBV4-1 and TRBJ1-1; D may be TRBD1 (5 bases). V lost 2 bases to trimming and J lost 3 bases, with 16 bases between them. Germline-derived CDR1 and CDR2 are MGHRA and YSYEKL. The CDR3 is 16 residues long. The CDR3 region is CASSQPGGSRDTEAFF. Written as DNA, the CDR3 is TGCGCCAGCAGCCAACCTGGGGGGAGTCGGGACACTGAAGCTTTCTTT.

This chain connects TRBV11-2 to TRBJ2-7; the D gene is possibly TRBD2 (6 bases). CDR3 length: 13 amino acids. CDR1 SGHAT and CDR2 FQNNGV come from the germline V gene. Trimming removed 5 bases at V and 4 bases at J, with 12 bases between. Here the CDR3 reads CASSRDLPYEQYF. CDR3 nucleotides: TGTGCCAGCAGCCGGGACTTACCTTACGAGCAGTACTTC.

The chain has TRBV27 and TRBJ1-2; 8 nucleotides match TRBD1. Trimming removed 3 bases from V and 7 bases from J; junction bases left unmatched: 7. The CDR3 totals 14 residues. The germline V gene encodes CDR1 MNHEY and CDR2 SMNVEV (reference sequence). The CDR3 loop is CASSLAGGNRGYTF. The CDR3 DNA reads as TGTGCCAGCAGTTTGGCAGGGGGCAACCGTGGCTACACCTTC.

CDR3 sequence: CASSLWTANEQFF. The CDR3 coding sequence is TGTGCCAGCAGTTTATGGACTGCCAATGAGCAGTTCTTC. The V and J genes are TRBV28 and TRBJ2-1; D call uncertain. Deletions cut 0 bases from V and 6 bases from J, with 6 bases between. Germline CDR1 MDHEN, CDR2 SYDVKM. The CDR3 has 13 residues. Together with reference TRBV28 and TRBJ2-1, the CDR3 gives the full variable domain: DVKVTQSSRYLVKRTGEKVFLECVQDMDHENMFWYRQDPGLGLRLIYFSYDVKMKEKGDIPEGYSVSREKKERFSLILESASTNQTSMYLCASSLWTANEQFFGPGTRLTVL.

This clone appeared a single time. The genes are TRBV7-2 and TRBJ2-1; 10 positions match TRBD2. Germline-derived CDR1 and CDR2 are SGHTA and FQGNSA. This CDR3 is 16 amino acids long. After removal of 4 bases from V and 3 bases from J, the junction contained 6 bases not matched to a gene. CDR3 sequence: CASSSELAGFYNEQFF. CDR3 DNA: TGTGCCAGCAGCTCGGAACTAGCGGGATTCTACAATGAGCAGTTCTTC.

The V call is TRBV2, the J call TRBJ2-7; weak D call: TRBD2 (6 bases). The V end lost 1 base, the J end lost 4 bases, and 14 bases lay between the germline ends. The germline CDR1 and CDR2 sequences are SNHLY and FYNNEI. The CDR3 totals 15 residues. CDR3 nucleotides: TGTGCCAGCAGTGAAGTCAGGACTAATAATTACGAGCAGTACTTC. The encoded protein is CASSEVRTNNYEQYF.

The chain uses TRBV28 and TRBJ1-2; TRBD1 matches 8 bases. Losses at the gene ends were 6 bases for V and 3 bases for J; bases not matched to a gene: 3. CDR1 and CDR2 from the germline V gene are MDHEN and SYDVKM. The length of the CDR3 is 13 residues. Written as DNA, the CDR3 is TGTGCCAGCAGCTCGACAGGGGACTATGGCTACACCTTC. Translation: CASSSTGDYGYTF.

The genes are TRBV6-5 and TRBJ2-3, with 9 bases matching TRBD1. V lost 1 base, J lost 3 bases, and 2 bases stayed unmatched. This CDR3 comprises 15 residues. CDR1 and CDR2 from the germline V gene are MNHEY and SVGAGI. The CDR3 reads CASSYLGTGTDTQYF. The CDR3 DNA is TGTGCCAGCAGTTACTTGGGGACAGGGACAGATACGCAGTATTTT.

The V call is TRBV19, the J call TRBJ1-5; 9 bases map to TRBD1. CDR3 length: 15 residues. Germline trimming cut 6 bases from V and 6 bases from J; bases unmatched to any gene: 9. Germline V gene data show CDR1 as LNHDA and CDR2 as SQIVND (reference sequence). For the CDR3, the DNA is TGTGCCAGTAGCTTCACCCGGGACAGGGTTCAGCCCCAGCATTTT. Protein sequence: CASSFTRDRVQPQHF.

This clone was counted once. The chain uses TRBV5-1 and TRBJ1-2, with 7 bases fitting TRBD1. The CDR3 has 17 residues. Per the germline V gene, CDR1 is SGHRS and CDR2 is YFSETQ. With V trimmed by 1 base and J by 8 bases, 17 bases remained unmatched. The CDR3 DNA reads TGCGCCAGCAGCTTGAGTCTGTCAGGGGGTGTAAGGAACGGCTACACCTTC. It translates to CASSLSLSGGVRNGYTF.

The rearrangement links TRBV27 to TRBJ2-7, with 10 positions matching TRBD2. Looked up from germline, CDR1 is MNHEY and CDR2 is SMNVEV (reference sequence). This CDR3 spans 16 amino acids. V shed 6 bases, J shed 4 bases, and the junction held 12 bases outside the gene matches. CDR3 in amino acids: CASSLALAGGIYEQYF. The CDR3 nucleotides are TGTGCCAGCAGCCTAGCCTTAGCGGGAGGAATTTACGAGCAGTACTTC.

This clone has only one observation. The genes are TRBV5-6 and TRBJ1-5, with 7 bases that match TRBD1. This CDR3 contains 12 residues. Unmatched junction bases numbered 1, after V lost 3 bases and J lost 7 bases. The germline V gene has CDR1 SGHDT and CDR2 YYEEEE. The CDR3 bases are TGTGCCAGCAGCTGGGGACAGCAGCCCCAGCATTTT. Translating gives CASSWGQQPQHF.

Notes on this clone: Other nucleotide sequences in the sample specify the same CDR3. This chain connects TRBV13 to TRBJ2-3; weak D call: TRBD1 (5 bases). The CDR3 contains 13 residues. The V gene's germline CDR1 is PRHDT and CDR2 FYEKMQ (reference sequence). The V end was cut by 5 bases, the J end by 9 bases, with 15 bases between. This chain's CDR3 is CASSPGRAGTQYF. The DNA of the CDR3 is TGTGCCAGCAGCCCGGGCAGGGCCGGGACGCAGTATTTT.

The V gene is TRBV5-1, the J gene TRBJ2-2; weak D call: TRBD1 (6 bases). V was trimmed by 4 bases and J by 2 bases, leaving 12 bases between them. The CDR3 is made up of 15 amino acids. Germline-derived CDR1 and CDR2 are SGHRS and YFSETQ. The CDR3 nucleotides are TGCGCCAGCAGCGCCAGGGGCCCCAACACCGGGGAGCTGTTTTTT. Encoded protein: CASSARGPNTGELFF.

The V and J genes are TRBV10-1 and TRBJ2-7; 8 nucleotides align to TRBD1. Looked up from germline, CDR1 is WNHNN and CDR2 is SYGVQD (reference sequence). Trimming at V came to 0 bases and at J to 5 bases, leaving 12 bases not matched to a gene. The CDR3 contains 17 residues. For the CDR3, the DNA is TGCGCCAGCAGTGAGTCACGGCGGACAGGGAGTTATGACGAGCAGTACTTC. The encoded protein is CASSESRRTGSYDEQYF.

The chain carries TRBV6-6 and TRBJ2-7, with 10 positions matching TRBD2. CDR1 is MNHNY and CDR2 is SVGAGI in the germline V gene (reference sequence). Trimming cost V 2 bases and J 5 bases; bases outside gene matches: 6. The CDR3 has 15 amino acids. Written as DNA, the CDR3 is TGTGCCAGCAGTTACCCGGGACTAGCGACGAACGAGCAGTACTTC. Translation: CASSYPGLATNEQYF.

Only a few counts were recorded for this clone. The chain uses TRBV5-1 and TRBJ2-7; TRBD2 agrees at 13 bases. The V and J ends lost 4 bases and 3 bases, in that order; junction bases with no gene match: 4. The CDR3 has 15 amino acids. Looked up from germline, CDR1 is SGHRS and CDR2 is YFSETQ. The CDR3 DNA reads as TGCGCCAGCAGCCCCGGGACTAGCGGGAACTACGAGCAGTACTTC. The encoded protein is CASSPGTSGNYEQYF.

The CDR3 is CASSLSDRVFISHTEAFF. CDR3 in DNA: TGCGCCAGCAGCCTATCGGACAGGGTTTTTATTAGTCACACTGAAGCTTTCTTT. This chain links TRBV5-1 with TRBJ1-1, with 8 bases aligning to TRBD1. CDR1 and CDR2 from the germline V gene are SGHRS and YFSETQ. This CDR3 spans 18 amino acids. Trimming at V came to 4 bases and at J to 3 bases, leaving 17 bases not matched to a gene.

The gene calls are TRBV29-1 and TRBJ2-7; 12 bases line up with TRBD1. V lost 2 bases, J lost 3 bases, and 5 bases stayed unmatched. This CDR3 has 15 amino acids. Germline V gene lookup returns CDR1 SQVTM and CDR2 ANQGSEA. The CDR3 bases are TGCAGCGTTGAAAGCCGGGACAGGGGGCTCTACGAGCAGTACTTC. Its translation: CSVESRDRGLYEQYF.

This chain joins TRBV7-9 and TRBJ1-1; D ambiguous. The CDR3 is made up of 12 amino acids. V dropped 2 bases and J dropped 7 bases, with 8 bases sitting between them. From germline, CDR1 is SEHNR and CDR2 FQNEAQ (reference sequence). CDR3 bases: TGTGCCAGCAGCTTAAGTGGGAGTGAAGCTTTCTTT. Translated: CASSLSGSEAFF. The full variable domain, completed using reference TRBV7-9 and TRBJ1-1, is DTGVSQNPRHKITKRGQNVTFRCDPISEHNRLYWYRQTLGQGPEFLTYFQNEAQLEKSRLLSDRFSAERPKGSFSTLEIQRTEQGDSAMYLCASSLSGSEAFFGQGTRLTVV.

The V gene is TRBV27, the J gene TRBJ1-2, with no clear D. Trimming stripped 6 bases from V and 8 bases from J, with 22 bases between. Germline CDR1 MNHEY, CDR2 SMNVEV (reference sequence). CDR3 size: 15 residues. CDR3: CASRSRGRAMEGYTF. The DNA of the CDR3 is TGTGCCAGCAGGTCTAGAGGCAGAGCCATGGAGGGCTACACCTTC.

The chain carries TRBV9 and TRBJ2-7; a possible D gene is TRBD2 (6 bases). Germline CDR1 and CDR2: SGDLS and YYNGEE. This CDR3 spans 14 amino acids. V was clipped by 4 bases and J by 6 bases, with 17 bases between them. Here the CDR3 reads CASSPFAGIGEQYF. CDR3 coding DNA: TGTGCCAGCAGCCCGTTCGCGGGAATTGGCGAGCAGTACTTC.

This clone was seen only once. The CDR3 region is CASSLRPGKESDYGYTF. CDR3 in DNA: TGTGCCAGCAGTTTGCGGCCAGGGAAAGAGTCTGACTATGGCTACACCTTC. The chain joins TRBV28 to TRBJ1-2, with D possibly being TRBD1 (5 bases). Germline V gives CDR1 MDHEN, CDR2 SYDVKM. Between the trimmed V and J ends, which lost 3 bases and 3 bases, there was a span of 20 bases. This CDR3 comprises 17 residues.